A single T cell receptor (beta chain) is shown here with its context. The antigen this receptor binds is unknown. No quality values exist for individual bases; no much larger clone is one base distant. The sample originates from a study of T-cell reconstitution after alpha-beta-depleted transplantation in children (dated by TCRdb to 2016 to 2017). For the study in its entirety: Using TCR repertoire profiling, the study quantitatively followed how T-cell immune reconstitution unfolded in children after TCRalphabeta/CD19-depleted allogeneic hematopoietic cell transplantation. Overall study outcomes, separate from this receptor: In some patients, the high TCRbeta diversity seen at day 60 was put down to recipient T cells and intrathymic progenitors that had survived conditioning. The apparently early alphabetaT-cell count recovery about two months after transplant was reportedly dependent on only several hundred rapidly expanded clones derived from non-depleted graft cells. Over the following months the frequencies of hyperexpanded clones went down, and after one year T-cell counts and TCRbeta diversity were mostly credited to newly produced T cells.

In light of the paper, this sample's treatment or condition label describes: allogeneic hematopoietic cell transplantation with graft depleted of TCRalphabeta T cells and CD19 B cells. Transplant recipients were children who received TCRalphabeta/CD19-depleted allogeneic hematopoietic cell grafts. The method was PCR. Sequenced using an Illumina HiSeq 2500. To normalize quantification of the TCRbeta repertoire, the TCR libraries were built with molecular barcoding that relied on unique molecular identifiers. The raw public data were reprocessed by TCRdb itself: fastp quality trimming at Q25, MiXCR clonotype calling, in-frame beta chains only. One record per CDR3 amino acid sequence lists the most common genes and DNA. This sample comprises about 440,000 distinct CDR3 sequences, roughly 43% of them detected only once. The leading ten clones occupy roughly a quarter of the sample. Its CDR3 holds 16 amino acids, cysteine through phenylalanine. Only the CDR3 region is kept as DNA, spanning 48 bases read in frame from base 1. Ends trimmed: V by 5 bases, J by 5 bases; bases unmatched to a gene: 13. Looking up the germline V gene yields CDR1 MDHEN and CDR2 SYDVKM.

Sequences were derived from PBMCs, sampled before TCRalphabeta/CD19-depleted stem cell transplant. The chain employs TRBV28 and TRBJ2-7, with 9 central nucleotides matching TRBD2. The TCR originated in a girl aged 2 to 9 with aplastic anemia, due to receive a stem cell transplant. The CDR3 loop reads CASSDRDSGGRDEQYF. The sequenced DNA: TGTGCCAGCAGTGACCGGGACAGCGGGGGGAGGGACGAGCAGTACTTC.